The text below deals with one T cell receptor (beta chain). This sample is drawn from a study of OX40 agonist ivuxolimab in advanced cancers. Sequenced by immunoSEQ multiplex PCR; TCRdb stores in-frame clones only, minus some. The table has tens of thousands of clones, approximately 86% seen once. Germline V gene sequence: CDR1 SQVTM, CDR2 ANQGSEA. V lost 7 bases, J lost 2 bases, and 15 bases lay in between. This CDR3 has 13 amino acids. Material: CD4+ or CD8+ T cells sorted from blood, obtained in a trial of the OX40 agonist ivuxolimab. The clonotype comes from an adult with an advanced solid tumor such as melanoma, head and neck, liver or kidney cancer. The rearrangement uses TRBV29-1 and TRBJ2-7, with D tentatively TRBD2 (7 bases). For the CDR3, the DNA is TGCAGCGCCAGCGGGAAGGGGGCCTACGAGCAGTACTTC. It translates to CSASGKGAYEQYF.